The TCR beta chain under discussion was sequenced for a study of monozygotic twins with inflammatory bowel disease. The germline V gene has CDR1 MDHEN and CDR2 SYDVKM. The CDR3 covers 16 residues. Two nested PCRs, run for approximately 17 and 9 cycles, were applied to TCRalpha and TCRbeta cDNA. TCRdb re-called the 5' RACE reads; every CDR3 protein appears as one record, without DNA. Across 110,000 or so distinct CDR3 sequences, the top ten clones capture roughly 12% of the sample. This clonotype was obtained from a human donor with ulcerative colitis or Crohn's disease, or a healthy co-twin of an affected twin (not recorded which). The chain has TRBV28 and TRBJ1-2. Material for sequencing was blood. CDR3 loop: CASTMGWAGANYGYTF.